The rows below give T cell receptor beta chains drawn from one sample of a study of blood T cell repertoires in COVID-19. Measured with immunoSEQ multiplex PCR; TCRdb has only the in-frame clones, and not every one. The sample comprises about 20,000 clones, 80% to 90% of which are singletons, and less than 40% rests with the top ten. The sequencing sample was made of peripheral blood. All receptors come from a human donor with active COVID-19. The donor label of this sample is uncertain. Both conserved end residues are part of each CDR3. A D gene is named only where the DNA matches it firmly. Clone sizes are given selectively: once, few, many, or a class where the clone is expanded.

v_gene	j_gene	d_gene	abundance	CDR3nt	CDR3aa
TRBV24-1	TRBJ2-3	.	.	TGTGCCACCAGTGATGGGGGGACAGATACGCAGTATTTT	CATSDGGTDTQYF
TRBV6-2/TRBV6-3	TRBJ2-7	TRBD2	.	TGTGCCAGCAGTTACTGGACTAGTTACGAGCAGTACTTC	CASSYWTSYEQYF
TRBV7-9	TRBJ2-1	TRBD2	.	TGTGCCAGCAGCCAATCTCCGGGAGGTAGGGATGAGCAGTTCTTC	CASSQSPGGRDEQFF
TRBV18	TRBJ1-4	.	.	TGTGCCAGCTCACCCGGCGGGGGGACTAATGAAAAACTGTTTTTT	CASSPGGGTNEKLFF
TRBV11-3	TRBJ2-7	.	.	TGTGCCAGCAGCTTAGAGGTCCAGAGGTACGAGCAGTACTTC	CASSLEVQRYEQYF
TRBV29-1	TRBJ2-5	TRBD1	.	TGCAGCGTTATCCGGACAGGTGTTTTATTGGGGACCCAGTACTTC	CSVIRTGVLLGTQYF
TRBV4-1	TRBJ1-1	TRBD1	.	TGCGCCAGCAGCCAAGGTGGACAGGGGGTTTACGCAGCTTTCTTT	CASSQGGQGVYAAFF
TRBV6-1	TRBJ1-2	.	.	TGTGCCAGCAGTGAAGGGAGTTATGGCTACACCTTC	CASSEGSYGYTF
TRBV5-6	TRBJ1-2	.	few	TGTGCCAGCAGCTTCGGAACAGGGTATGTTGGCTACACCTTC	CASSFGTGYVGYTF
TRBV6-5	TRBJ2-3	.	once	TGTGCCAGCAGCCGCGGATCTAGCACAGATACGCAGTATTTT	CASSRGSSTDTQYF
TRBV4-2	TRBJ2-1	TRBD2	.	TGTGCCAGCAGCCGATTCAAAAATAGCGGGAGACGTGAGAATGAGCAGTTCTTC	CASSRFKNSGRRENEQFF
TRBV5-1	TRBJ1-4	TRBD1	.	TGCGCCAGCAGCTTGCCCCCAGGGGGCAGAACTAATGAAAAACTGTTTTTT	CASSLPPGGRTNEKLFF
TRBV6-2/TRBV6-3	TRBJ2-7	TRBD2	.	TGTGCCAGCAGTTACTCCCTGGGACTAGCCACCTACGAGCAGTACTTC	CASSYSLGLATYEQYF
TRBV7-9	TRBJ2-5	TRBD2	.	TGTGCCAGCAGGTCTAGCGGACAAGAGACCCAGTACTTC	CASRSSGQETQYF
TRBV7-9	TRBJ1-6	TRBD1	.	TGTGCCAGCACCCCGAGGGGACAGGGCGATTCACCCCTCCACTTT	CASTPRGQGDSPLHF
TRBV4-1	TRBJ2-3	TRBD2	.	TGCGCCAGCAGCCAAGTCCTAGCGGGGGGCATTGGCACAGATACGCAGTATTTT	CASSQVLAGGIGTDTQYF
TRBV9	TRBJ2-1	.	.	TGTGCCAGCAGCGTAGAGTCAGGTAACAATGAGCAGTTCTTC	CASSVESGNNEQFF
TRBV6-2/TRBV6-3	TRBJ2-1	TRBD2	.	TGTGCCAGCAGTTACTTTGCGGGAGGAGAGGATGAGCAGTTCTTC	CASSYFAGGEDEQFF
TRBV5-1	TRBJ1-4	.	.	TGCGCCAGCAGCTTGGCAGGCAGTGAAAAACTGTTTTTT	CASSLAGSEKLFF
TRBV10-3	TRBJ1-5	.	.	TGTGCCATCAGTGGGGCAGGGGGCAATCAGCCCCAGCATTTT	CAISGAGGNQPQHF
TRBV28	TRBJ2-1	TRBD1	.	TGTGCCAGCATACCGACAGGGACCGCCTACAATGAGCAGTTCTTC	CASIPTGTAYNEQFF
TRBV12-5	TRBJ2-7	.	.	TGTGCTAGTGGTTTGTCGGGTATCGACGAGCAGTACTTC	CASGLSGIDEQYF
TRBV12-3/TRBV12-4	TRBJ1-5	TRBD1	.	TGTGCCAGCAATAGGGACAGGAGCTTTTCCCAGCATTTT	CASNRDRSFSQHF
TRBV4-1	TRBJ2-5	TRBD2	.	TGCGCCAGCTCAACCCGGACTAGCGGGAGTGGTGGGATGGGAGAGACCCAGTACTTC	CASSTRTSGSGGMGETQYF
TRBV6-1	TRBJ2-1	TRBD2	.	TGTGCCAGCAGTGAATCGTCTAGCGGACATTACAATGAGCAGTTCTTC	CASSESSSGHYNEQFF
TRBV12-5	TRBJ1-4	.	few	TGTGCTAGTAAGACAGCTAATGAAAAACTGTTTTTT	CASKTANEKLFF
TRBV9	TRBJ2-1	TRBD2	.	TGTGCCAGCAGCGTAGGGGGGACTAGCGGCTTCCATGAGCAGTTCTTC	CASSVGGTSGFHEQFF
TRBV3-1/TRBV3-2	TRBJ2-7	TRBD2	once	TGTGCCAGCACCCAAGCGGGGGAGCAGTACTTC	CASTQAGEQYF